This record concerns one TCR beta chain sequence. CDR1 and CDR2 from the germline V gene are MNHEY and SVGAGI. With V trimmed by 6 bases and J by 5 bases, 3 bases remained unmatched. The CDR3 covers 15 residues. The PCR was carried out with 60 Vbeta primers and 13 Jbeta primers. The repertoire was sequenced with immunoSEQ multiplex PCR; TCRdb's copy has only in-frame clones and lacks some. The sample includes about 130,000 clones, about two thirds seen only once; the top ten take roughly 2%. This sample is part of a study of cytomegalovirus exposure and HLA in healthy donors. This TCR was recovered from a woman in her fifties or sixties in good health and CMV-seropositive. This chain uses TRBV6-5 with TRBJ2-2; 13 bases align to TRBD2. The sample comprised PBMCs. The CDR3 DNA reads as TGTGCCAGCAGCCAGACTAGCGGGGGGACCGGGGAGCTGTTTTTT. Its protein product is CASSQTSGGTGELFF.